This T cell receptor (beta chain) is drawn from a study of blood T cell repertoires in COVID-19. About the research overall: Samples of COVID-19 (acute and convalescent) were obtained from the United States, Italy and Spain.

Trimming took 5 bases from V and 3 from J; bases not matched to a gene: 8. CDR1 and CDR2 (germline): SQVTM, ANQGSEA. The CDR3 consists of 14 residues. Original analysis: By means of reference gene primer amplification, nucleated cell counts were estimated. Only in-frame clones appear in the TCRdb table, and some are missing; sequencing was by immunoSEQ multiplex PCR. V, J and clone size were drawn from that table, and D and trimming were deduced from the DNA. This sample carries around 260,000 clones, around nine tenths of them seen once, and the ten largest clones take approximately 5.3%. This clonotype was obtained from a woman aged 55 to 70 with COVID-19, enrolled during active disease. The V gene is TRBV29-1, the J gene TRBJ2-7, with 9 bases matching TRBD2. The material sequenced was peripheral blood. The CDR3 here is CSVLAGGSLYEQYF. The CDR3 DNA follows: TGCAGCGTTCTCGCGGGAGGGAGTCTCTACGAGCAGTACTTC.